The 7 T cell receptor beta chains below come from one sample, sequenced in a study of T cell repertoires in cytomegalovirus infection. Antigens of these TCRs are unknown. TCRdb independently ran MiXCR on the reads; one entry per CDR3 protein. The sample contains over 50,000 distinct CDR3 sequences, around 20% of which appear only once. Sequences were derived from CD8+ T cells from cultured PBMCs, sampled from culture after CMV antigen stimulation. These receptor sequences come from a human donor in good health (CMV status not recorded). Some clones in this sample may be carry-over from other donors' samples.

The chain has TRBV7-2 and TRBJ1-4; 9 bases agree with TRBD1. Germline loops: CDR1 SGHTA, CDR2 FQGNSA. V lost 4 bases, J lost 3 bases, and 6 bases stayed unmatched. The CDR3 is made up of 16 amino acids. CDR3 DNA sequence: TGTGCCAGCAGCTCGGACAGGGGTGTATCTAATGAAAAACTGTTTTTT. This translates into CASSSDRGVSNEKLFF.

CDR3 in amino acids: CASSEALGNQPQHF. The CDR3 DNA reads TGTGCCAGCAGTGAAGCGCTGGGAAATCAGCCCCAGCATTTT. The J gene is TRBJ1-5, the V gene TRBV2; D uncertain. Germline V gives CDR1 SNHLY, CDR2 FYNNEI. Trimming stripped 0 bases from V and 4 bases from J, with 7 bases between. This CDR3 has 14 residues.

This chain links TRBV12-3 or TRBV12-4 with TRBJ2-5, with D uncertain. V was clipped by 8 bases and J by 4 bases, with 11 bases between them. The CDR3 is made up of 12 amino acids. As DNA, the CDR3 is TGTGCCAGCCGTGGCCGCGGAGAGACCCAGTACTTC. Encoded protein: CASRGRGETQYF.

The CDR3 is CSVVYSGNYNEQFF. The CDR3 coding sequence is TGCAGCGTTGTTTATAGCGGCAACTACAATGAGCAGTTCTTC. The chain links TRBV29-1 to TRBJ2-1; D perhaps matches TRBD2 (6 bases). The CDR3 is 14 amino acids. CDR1 SQVTM and CDR2 ANQGSEA come from the germline V gene. Trimming removed 4 bases from V and 3 bases from J, with 13 bases in between.

The chain joins TRBV13 to TRBJ2-7; D remains ambiguous. Deletions cut 0 bases from V and 5 bases from J, with 5 bases between. The CDR3 runs to 12 residues. The germline V gene encodes CDR1 PRHDT and CDR2 FYEKMQ (reference sequence). CDR3 sequence reads: CASSLGFHEQYF. In DNA form, the CDR3 reads TGTGCCAGCAGCTTAGGGTTCCACGAGCAGTACTTC.

This clonotype appeared a few times. The V and J genes are TRBV7-8 and TRBJ2-7; D unresolved. Germline CDR1 reads SGHVS; CDR2 reads FQNEAQ. This CDR3 has 17 residues. V lost 5 bases and J 1 base, leaving 21 bases between the germline ends. The CDR3 DNA reads as TGTGCCAGCAGCCCACCCGTTTGGGTAGAGGAATCCTACGAGCAGTACTTC. It translates to CASSPPVWVEESYEQYF.

This clonotype turned up a few times. At one end the junction does not follow the germline gene, possibly because of a read error. The chain couples TRBV14 to TRBJ2-7, with TRBD1 matching 8 bases. Germline values: CDR1 SGHDN, CDR2 FVKESK. This CDR3 is 12 amino acids long. In DNA, the CDR3 is TGTGCCAGCAGCCACCCTGGACAGGGTTATAGCTTC. It translates to CASSHPGQGYSF.